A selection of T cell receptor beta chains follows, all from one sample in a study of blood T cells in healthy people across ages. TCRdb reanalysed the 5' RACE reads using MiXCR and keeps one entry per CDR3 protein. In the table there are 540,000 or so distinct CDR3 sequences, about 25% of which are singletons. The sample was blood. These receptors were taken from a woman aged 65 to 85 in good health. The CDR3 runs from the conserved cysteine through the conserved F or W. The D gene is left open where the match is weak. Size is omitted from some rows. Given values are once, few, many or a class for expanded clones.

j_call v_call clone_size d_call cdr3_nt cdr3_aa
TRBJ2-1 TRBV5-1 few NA TGCGCCAGCAGGCAAACCCCTCAGGGGCCCTACAATGAGCAGTTCTTC CASRQTPQGPYNEQFF
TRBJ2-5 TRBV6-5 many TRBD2 TGTGCCAGCAGTTACTCAACTAGCGGGGGGCAAGAGACCCAGTACTTC CASSYSTSGGQETQYF
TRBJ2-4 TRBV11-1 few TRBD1 TGTGCCAGCAGCTCCCTACAGGGGGTGGCCAAAAACATTCAGTACTTC CASSSLQGVAKNIQYF
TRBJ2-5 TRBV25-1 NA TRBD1 TGTGCCAGCAGTGAATGGGTAGGGGGACAGCAAGAGACCCAGTACTTC CASSEWVGGQQETQYF
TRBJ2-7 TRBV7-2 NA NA TGTGCCAGCAGCTTAGGTCAGGGGTCTACCTACGAGCAGTACTTC CASSLGQGSTYEQYF
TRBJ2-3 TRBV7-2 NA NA TGTGCCAGCAGCCCCTCGAGGGTTGGTGCCACAGATACGCAGTATTTT CASSPSRVGATDTQYF
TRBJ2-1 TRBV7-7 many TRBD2 TGTGCCAGCAGCCCGGATCGTCTAGCGGGGGGGCCTAATGAGCAGTTCTTC CASSPDRLAGGPNEQFF
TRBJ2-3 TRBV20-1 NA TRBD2 TGCAGAGCGGGGGGTGTCAGCACAGATACGCAGTATTTT CRAGGVSTDTQYF
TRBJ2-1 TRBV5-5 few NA TGTGCCAGCAGCAGGACGGACGATACCTACAATGAGCAGTTCTTC CASSRTDDTYNEQFF
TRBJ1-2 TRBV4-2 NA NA TGTGCCAGCAGCCAAGATTTTGGACGGGGACGTAGGGTCTACACCTTC CASSQDFGRGRRVYTF
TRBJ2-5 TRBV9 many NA TGTGCCAGCAGCGTAGCGGGGGCCGAAGAGACCCAGTACTTC CASSVAGAEETQYF
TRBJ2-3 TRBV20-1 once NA TGCAGTGCTTTTCTCCGGGACACCAGCACAGATACGCAGTATTTT CSAFLRDTSTDTQYF
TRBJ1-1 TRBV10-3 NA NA TGTGCCATCAGTCCGTTTCGCGGGGGGCTGAACACTGAAGCTTTCTTT CAISPFRGGLNTEAFF
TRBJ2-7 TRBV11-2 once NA TGTGCCAGCAGCTCTATTAGAGGCGAGCAGTACTTC CASSSIRGEQYF
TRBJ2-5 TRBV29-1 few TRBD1 TGCAGCGTTCCAGGGGGAAGGTACCAAGAGACCCAGTACTTC CSVPGGRYQETQYF
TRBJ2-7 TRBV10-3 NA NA TGTGCCATCAGTGACACCTACGAGCAGTACTTC CAISDTYEQYF
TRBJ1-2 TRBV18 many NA TGTGCCAGCTCACCAAAGGCAGAGGCTGGCTACACCTTC CASSPKAEAGYTF
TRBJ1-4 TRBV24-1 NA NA TGTGCCACCAGTGACCGAAGGGATTATAATGAAAAACTGTTTTTT CATSDRRDYNEKLFF
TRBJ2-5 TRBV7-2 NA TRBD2 TGTGCCAGCAGCACCCGACTAGCGGGTGAGGGGACCCAGTACTTC CASSTRLAGEGTQYF
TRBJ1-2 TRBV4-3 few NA TGCGCCAGCAGCCAAGATCGGAAGGGAAACTATGGCTACACCTTC CASSQDRKGNYGYTF
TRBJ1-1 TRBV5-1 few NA TGCGCCAGCAGCGTCGACAGGCCAATGAACACTGAAGCTTTCTTT CASSVDRPMNTEAFF
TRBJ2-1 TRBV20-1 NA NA TGCAGTGCTAGAGATGTTAAGGGGTATGAGCAGTTCTTC CSARDVKGYEQFF
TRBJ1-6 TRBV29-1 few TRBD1 TGCAGCGCGTCCGCAGGGGGTTCCTCACCCCTCCACTTT CSASAGGSSPLHF
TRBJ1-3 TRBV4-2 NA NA TGTGCCAGCAGCCAAGATCTCGGTCGAAACACCATATATTTT CASSQDLGRNTIYF
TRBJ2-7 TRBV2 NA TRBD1 TGTGCCAGCAGTGGGGACAGGGTAACCTACGAGCAGTACTTC CASSGDRVTYEQYF
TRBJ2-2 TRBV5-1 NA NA TGCGCCAGCAGCTCCCCCGGGGGGCATAGCACCGGGGAGCTGTTTTTT CASSSPGGHSTGELFF
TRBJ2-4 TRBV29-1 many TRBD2 TGCAGCGTTGAAGATTTGGAAATAGCGGGGGGTGCAAACATTCAGTACTTC CSVEDLEIAGGANIQYF
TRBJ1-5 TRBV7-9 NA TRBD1 TGTGCCAGCAGCCCACAGGGGTTAAGCAATCAGCCCCAGCATTTT CASSPQGLSNQPQHF
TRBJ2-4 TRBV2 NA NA TGTGCCAGCAGGGGACATATCTCGGGGGACATTCAGTACTTC CASRGHISGDIQYF
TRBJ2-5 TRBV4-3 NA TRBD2 TGCGCCGGCAGCCAACGTTCGGCGGGGGGGAAAGAGACCCAGTACTTC CAGSQRSAGGKETQYF
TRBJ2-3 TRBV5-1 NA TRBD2 TGCGCCAGCAGCTGGAGTGGAGCGGGGCGGAGAGATACGCAGTATTTT CASSWSGAGRRDTQYF
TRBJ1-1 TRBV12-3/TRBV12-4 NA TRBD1 TGTGCCAGCATCAGGGGGGCCGGGGGGCGGGCTTTCTTT CASIRGAGGRAFF
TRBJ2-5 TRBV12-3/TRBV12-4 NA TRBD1 TGTGCCAGCAGCTTACCCCGGACAGGGGCACAAGAGACCCAGTACTTC CASSLPRTGAQETQYF
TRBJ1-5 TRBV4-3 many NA TGCGCCAGCAGCCAAGAGGTTATTAGCAATCAGCCCCAGCATTTT CASSQEVISNQPQHF
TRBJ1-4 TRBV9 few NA TGTGCCAGCAGCGCAGGTCGAAGACCGGATTATGAAAAACTGTTTTTT CASSAGRRPDYEKLFF
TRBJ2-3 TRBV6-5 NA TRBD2 TGTGCCAGCAGTCGACTAGCGGGGGGGACGGATACGCAGTCTTTT CASSRLAGGTDTQSF
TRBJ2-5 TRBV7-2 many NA TGTGCCAGCAGCTTAGGCACCTTACCTCTCCAAGAGACCCAGTACTTC CASSLGTLPLQETQYF
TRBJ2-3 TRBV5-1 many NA TGCGCCAGCAGTTTAAGTCGGAGCACAGATACGCAGTATTTT CASSLSRSTDTQYF
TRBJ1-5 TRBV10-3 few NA TGTGCCATCAGTGAGGGGGCAGCGGGGCAGCCCCAGCATTTT CAISEGAAGQPQHF
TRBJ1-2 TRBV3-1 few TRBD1 TGTGCCAGCAGCCATCGACAGGGGAGCGGCTATGGCTACACCTTC CASSHRQGSGYGYTF
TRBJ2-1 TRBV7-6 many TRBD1 TGTGCCAGCACCGGTACCCGGGACAGGGGCAACAATGAGCAGTTCTTC CASTGTRDRGNNEQFF
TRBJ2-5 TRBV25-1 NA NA TGTGCCAGCAGTGTGCTGAGCTCGCTGCCAGGGACCCAGTACTTC CASSVLSSLPGTQYF
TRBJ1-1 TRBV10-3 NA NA TGTGCCTCCAGGGAGGGAGGTTACATGAACACTGAAGCTTTCTTT CASREGGYMNTEAFF
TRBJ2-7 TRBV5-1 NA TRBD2 TGCGCCAGCAGCTCGCGGAACGCTAGCGGGGTCAAATACGAGCAGTACTTC CASSSRNASGVKYEQYF
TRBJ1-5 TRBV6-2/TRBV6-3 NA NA TGTGCCAGCAGTTACAGGGATCCGCAGCCCCAGCATTTT CASSYRDPQPQHF
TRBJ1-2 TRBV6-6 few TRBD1 TGTGCCAGCAGTCACGGACAGGACTATGGCTACACCTTC CASSHGQDYGYTF
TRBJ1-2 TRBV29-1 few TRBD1 TGCAGTGACCTGGGACAGGGTCGGAGAGGCACCTTC CSDLGQGRRGTF
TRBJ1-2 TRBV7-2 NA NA TGTGCCAGCAGCTTACAATCAGGGGCGTGGGGCTACACCTTC CASSLQSGAWGYTF
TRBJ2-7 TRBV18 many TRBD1 TGTGCCAGCTCACCTGGACAGGGACCCTACGAGCAGTACTTC CASSPGQGPYEQYF
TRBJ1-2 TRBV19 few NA TGTGCCAGTAGTCCGACACCACAGGGAGACTATGGCTACACCTTC CASSPTPQGDYGYTF
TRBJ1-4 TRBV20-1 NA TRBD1 TGCAGTGCTAGTGGGAGCGGGACAGGATATGAAAAACTGTTTTTT CSASGSGTGYEKLFF
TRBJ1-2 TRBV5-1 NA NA TGCGCCAGCAGCTGGGGGGGGGCAGATGGCTACACCTTC CASSWGGADGYTF
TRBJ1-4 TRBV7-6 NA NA TGTGCCAGCAGCTTCGGCGTGACTGGTAATGAAAAACTGTTTTTT CASSFGVTGNEKLFF